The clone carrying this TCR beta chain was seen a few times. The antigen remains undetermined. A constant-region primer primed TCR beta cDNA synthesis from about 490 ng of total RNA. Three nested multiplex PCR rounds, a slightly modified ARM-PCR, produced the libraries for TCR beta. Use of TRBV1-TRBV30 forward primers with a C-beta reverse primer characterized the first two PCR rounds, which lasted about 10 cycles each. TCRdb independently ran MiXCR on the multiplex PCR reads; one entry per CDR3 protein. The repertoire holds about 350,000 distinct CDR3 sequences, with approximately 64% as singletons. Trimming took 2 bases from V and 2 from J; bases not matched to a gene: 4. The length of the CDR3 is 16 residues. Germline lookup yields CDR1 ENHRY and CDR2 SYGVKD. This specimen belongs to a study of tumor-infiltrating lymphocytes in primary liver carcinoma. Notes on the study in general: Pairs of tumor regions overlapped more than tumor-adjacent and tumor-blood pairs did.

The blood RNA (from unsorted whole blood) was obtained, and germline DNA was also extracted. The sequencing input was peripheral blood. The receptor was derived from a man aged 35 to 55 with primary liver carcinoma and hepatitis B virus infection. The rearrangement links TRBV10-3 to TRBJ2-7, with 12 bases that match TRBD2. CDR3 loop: CAISEAGLAGTYEQYF. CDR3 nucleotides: TGTGCCATCAGTGAGGCAGGACTAGCGGGGACCTACGAGCAGTACTTC.